The 5 T cell receptor beta chains below all came from one sample that was sequenced in a study of graft-versus-host responses after intestinal transplantation. Their antigen targets remain unknown. The table came from immunoSEQ multiplex PCR; TCRdb's copy has only in-frame clones and leaves some out. Here the sample spans 80,000 to 95,000 clones, roughly 91% being singletons. Sequencing used unstimulated CD8+ T cells sorted from spleen or lymph node cells, obtained before intestinal transplant. The receptors here all came from a human donor who received an intestinal transplant.

This rearrangement joins TRBV5-4 to TRBJ2-7; perhaps TRBD2 as D (6 bases). Looked up from germline, CDR1 is SGHNT and CDR2 is YYREEE (reference sequence). The ends were cut back, 2 bases at V and 6 bases at J, with 18 bases in the middle. The CDR3 is made up of 15 amino acids. CDR3 loop: CASSFRGSQPREQYF. In DNA form, the CDR3 reads TGTGCCAGCAGCTTTCGGGGGTCCCAACCCCGCGAGCAGTACTTC. The variable domain in full, with the rest retrieved from reference TRBV5-4 and TRBJ2-7, is ETGVTQSPTHLIKTRGQQVTLRCSSQSGHNTVSWYQQALGQGPQFIFQYYREEENGRGNFPPRFSGLQFPNYSSELNVNALELDDSALYLCASSFRGSQPREQYFGPGTRLTVT.

The V gene is TRBV29-1, the J gene TRBJ1-2; D is possibly TRBD1 (5 bases). V shed 3 bases and J shed 5 bases, with 10 bases lying between them. Germline V lookup: CDR1 SQVTM, CDR2 ANQGSEA. The CDR3 contains 12 residues. CDR3 sequence reads: CSVDQGGYGYTF. CDR3 DNA sequence: TGCAGCGTTGACCAGGGAGGTTATGGCTACACCTTC.

CDR3 loop: CASEMNRGAYEQYF. The CDR3 DNA sequence: TGTGCCAGCGAAATGAACAGGGGGGCCTACGAGCAGTACTTC. The chain is built from TRBV2 and TRBJ2-7, with 8 bases lining up with TRBD1. The CDR3 contains 14 residues. Germline CDR1 and CDR2: SNHLY and FYNNEI. The junction had 8 bases not matched to a gene; V was cut back by 8 bases and J by 2 bases.

V usage is TRBV19 and J usage is TRBJ1-5, with D tentatively TRBD1 (5 bases). In germline, CDR1 is LNHDA, CDR2 SQIVND (reference sequence). Trimming took 3 bases from V and 0 from J, leaving 9 bases between them. This CDR3 is built from 15 residues. The CDR3 DNA is TGTGCCAGTAGTATGGGACTGCTTAGCAATCAGCCCCAGCATTTT. Amino acid sequence: CASSMGLLSNQPQHF. The variable domain in full, completed from reference TRBV19 and TRBJ1-5, reads DGGITQSPKYLFRKEGQNVTLSCEQNLNHDAMYWYRQDPGQGLRLIYYSQIVNDFQKGDIAEGYSVSREKKESFPLTVTSAQKNPTAFYLCASSMGLLSNQPQHFGDGTRLSIL.

This clone appeared a few times. At the DNA level, this CDR3 is encoded by other sequences in the same sample as well. The chain recombines TRBV19 with TRBJ1-1; 8 bases are a match to TRBD1. Looked up from germline, CDR1 is LNHDA and CDR2 is SQIVND (reference sequence). J was trimmed by 0 bases and V by 6 bases; bases with no gene match: 3. CDR3 length equals 14 residues. The CDR3 reads CASSGQGLNTEAFF. DNA for the CDR3: TGTGCCAGTAGCGGACAGGGTCTGAACACTGAAGCTTTCTTT.